The 32 T cell receptor beta chains given below trace back to one sample, sequenced in a study of T cells in Graves' hyperthyroidism and ophthalmopathy. Authors of the study amplified TCR beta CDR3 regions from RNA transcripts. First-round RT-PCR targeting the TCR CDR3 was performed with the HTBI primer set. TCRdb ran MiXCR on the multiplex PCR reads and lists one entry per CDR3 protein. The repertoire holds under 600,000 distinct CDR3 sequences, with 15% to 20% as singletons. Sequencing was performed on blood. All receptors derive from a woman aged 40 to 50 with Graves' ophthalmopathy.

The chain couples TRBV12-5 to TRBJ1-5, with D unresolved. This CDR3 comprises 18 residues. Germline V gene sequence: CDR1 LGHNT, CDR2 FRNRAP. V was clipped by 2 bases and J by 2 bases, with 19 bases between them. In nucleotides, the CDR3 is TGTGCTAGTGGTTTGCGTCCCACGATTGAAAAGGGCAATCAGCCCCAGCATTTT. Residues: CASGLRPTIEKGNQPQHF.

There are many counts of this clonotype. The rearrangement uses TRBV7-3 and TRBJ1-5; D perhaps matches TRBD1 (5 bases). The V end was cut by 5 bases, the J end by 4 bases, with 21 bases between. Germline CDR1 is SGHTA and CDR2 is FQGTGA. The CDR3 covers 17 residues. CDR3: CASSIYPFGAQNQPQHF. The CDR3 DNA reads TGTGCCAGCAGCATTTACCCCTTCGGGGCCCAAAATCAGCCCCAGCATTTT.

At least ten counts were recorded for this clonotype. The rearrangement joins TRBV5-5 to TRBJ2-3; D unclear. This CDR3 is 14 amino acids long. The V gene's germline CDR1 is SGHKS and CDR2 YYEKEE (reference sequence). V dropped 0 bases and J dropped 3 bases, with 8 bases sitting between them. CDR3 sequence (DNA): TGTGCCAGCAGCTTGGACCCCAGAACAGATACGCAGTATTTT. It encodes CASSLDPRTDTQYF.

With regard to this clonotype: This could be a read error, since a much larger clone is one nucleotide away. This rearrangement joins TRBV5-1 to TRBJ2-1, with D possibly TRBD2 on 6 matching bases. CDR1 SGHRS and CDR2 YFSETQ come from the germline V gene. V lost 4 bases and J lost 0, with 11 bases in between. This CDR3 has 15 residues. The CDR3 region is CASSPPRGSYNEQFF. The CDR3 DNA follows: TGCGCCAGCAGCCCCCCGCGGGGCTCCTACAATGAGCAGTTCTTC.

This clonotype was detected a few times. This chain links TRBV7-9 with TRBJ1-3, with D hard to call. Germline V gene lookup returns CDR1 SEHNR and CDR2 FQNEAQ (reference sequence). Trimming pared 8 bases from V and 8 bases from J, leaving 16 bases between. CDR3 size: 13 residues. The chain's CDR3 is CASASMGMDTIYF. The CDR3 nucleotides are TGTGCCAGCGCGTCTATGGGGATGGACACCATATATTTT.

This clonotype was observed many times. This chain uses TRBV6-1 with TRBJ1-1, with 7 bases fitting TRBD1. Looked up from germline, CDR1 is MNHNS and CDR2 is SASEGT. V dropped 2 bases and J dropped 10; count of bases not matched to a gene: 13. CDR3 length equals 15 residues. Here the CDR3 reads CASSESGSRGRGAFF. The CDR3 bases are TGTGCCAGCAGTGAATCGGGATCTAGGGGGCGAGGAGCTTTCTTT.

This clonotype was picked up many times. The chain carries TRBV2 and TRBJ1-6, with no clear D. Deletions cut 4 bases from V and 6 bases from J, with 10 bases between. CDR3 length: 14 residues. Per the germline V gene, CDR1 is SNHLY and CDR2 is FYNNEI. CDR3 sequence reads: CASSATLTNSPLHF. CDR3 sequence (DNA): TGTGCCAGCAGTGCCACACTAACTAATTCACCCCTCCACTTT.

Of note for this clonotype: A much larger clone lies a single base off, so this may be a read error. The genes are TRBV12-3 or TRBV12-4 and TRBJ1-2; 8 bases match TRBD1. V lost 2 bases, J lost 5 bases, and 13 bases stayed unmatched. CDR3 length equals 17 residues. The CDR3 DNA reads TGTGCCAGCAGTTTAATGCCAGGGGGCGTGAAAAATTATGGCTACACCTTC. Translating it yields CASSLMPGGVKNYGYTF.

This clonotype came up many times. The rearrangement links TRBV28 to TRBJ2-3; 14 bases line up with TRBD2. Germline values: CDR1 MDHEN, CDR2 SYDVKM. The CDR3 sequence is 16 residues long. The ends lost 8 bases at V and 1 base at J; junction bases unmatched: 5. This CDR3 reads CASRLAGGRGTDTQYF. CDR3 in DNA: TGTGCCAGCCGACTAGCGGGGGGGCGGGGCACAGATACGCAGTATTTT.

This clonotype was seen many times. The gene calls are TRBV7-2 and TRBJ1-5; D gene uncertain. The CDR3 has 14 amino acids. V gave up 0 bases and J gave up 5 bases, with 8 bases separating them. The V gene's germline CDR1 is SGHTA and CDR2 FQGNSA. CDR3 nucleotides: TGTGCCAGCAGCTTAGCTCCCGGGGATCAGCCCCAGCATTTT. Its translation: CASSLAPGDQPQHF.

V and J are TRBV29-1 and TRBJ1-1, with D perhaps TRBD1 (6 bases). V was shortened by 7 bases and J by 7 bases, with 16 bases between the two germline ends. Looked up from germline, CDR1 is SQVTM and CDR2 is ANQGSEA. CDR3 size: 12 residues. In DNA, the CDR3 is TGCAGCGGGACGCGGGACACCGTTGAAGCTTTCTTT. It specifies CSGTRDTVEAFF.

With regard to this clonotype: A much larger clone lies a single base off, so this may be a read error. The chain's CDR3 is CASSQELRTGYTDTQYF. The DNA for the CDR3 is TGCGCCAGCAGCCAAGAGCTGCGGACAGGGTACACAGATACGCAGTATTTT. The rearrangement uses TRBV5-1 and TRBJ2-3, with TRBD1 matching 8 bases. Germline CDR1 and CDR2: SGHRS and YFSETQ. The CDR3 sequence is 17 residues long. Unmatched junction bases numbered 12, after V lost 4 bases and J lost 2 bases. Drawing the rest from reference TRBV5-1 and TRBJ2-3, the complete variable domain is KAGVTQTPRYLIKTRGQQVTLSCSPISGHRSVSWYQQTPGQGLQFLFEYFSETQRNKGNFPGRFSGRQFSNSRSEMNVSTLELGDSALYLCASSQELRTGYTDTQYFGPGTRLTVL.

The CDR3 DNA is TGTGCCTGGAGGAGCGGCCTAACCTACGAGCAGTACTTC. Protein product: CAWRSGLTYEQYF. The chain is built from TRBV30 and TRBJ2-7; a weak D match, TRBD2 (5 bases). Trimming left V 3 bases short and J 2 bases short, with 11 bases between. This CDR3 is built from 13 residues. Germline V lookup: CDR1 GTSNPN, CDR2 SVGIG (reference sequence).

The rearrangement uses TRBV20-1 and TRBJ1-6; D gene unclear. The CDR3 is 16 residues long. CDR1 is DFQATT and CDR2 is SNEGSKA in the germline V gene (reference sequence). Trimming left V 4 bases short and J 7 bases short, with 20 bases between. CDR3 DNA sequence: TGCAGTGCTACTAGTACCCGCACAACAGCCAATTCACCCCTCCACTTT. Protein sequence: CSATSTRTTANSPLHF.

This clonotype came up many times. This chain joins TRBV27 and TRBJ1-2; D call uncertain. The germline CDR1 and CDR2 sequences are MNHEY and SMNVEV (reference sequence). The CDR3 totals 13 residues. V gave up 2 bases and J gave up 2 bases, with 6 bases separating them. The CDR3 DNA reads as TGTGCCAGCAGTTTAGGCAGCAACTATGGCTACACCTTC. Its protein is CASSLGSNYGYTF.

The chain uses TRBV20-1 and TRBJ2-1; 10 bases are a match to TRBD2. Trimming cost V 6 bases and J 4 bases; bases outside gene matches: 9. Germline CDR1 and CDR2: DFQATT and SNEGSKA (reference sequence). The CDR3 loop spans 15 amino acids. The CDR3 nucleotides are TGCAGTGCCCCCCCTAGCGGGGGAGATTACAATGAGCAGTTCTTC. It translates to CSAPPSGGDYNEQFF.

The CDR3 region has the DNA TGTGCCAGCAGCTTAGCCGGGACTACCCAAGAGACCCAGTACTTC. Amino acid sequence: CASSLAGTTQETQYF. This chain connects TRBV5-4 to TRBJ2-5; 7 bases map to TRBD2. V lost 2 bases and J lost 1; bases outside the gene matches: 5. Germline V gene sequence: CDR1 SGHNT, CDR2 YYREEE (reference sequence). The CDR3 consists of 15 residues. The complete variable domain, with remaining parts taken from reference TRBV5-4 and TRBJ2-5, reads ETGVTQSPTHLIKTRGQQVTLRCSSQSGHNTVSWYQQALGQGPQFIFQYYREEENGRGNFPPRFSGLQFPNYSSELNVNALELDDSALYLCASSLAGTTQETQYFGPGTRLLVL.

This clonotype has a count of ten or more. The chain has TRBV2 and TRBJ2-7, with 9 bases fitting TRBD2. The CDR3 is made up of 17 amino acids. Trimming took 2 bases from V and 0 from J; bases not matched to a gene: 8. CDR1 and CDR2 (germline): SNHLY, FYNNEI. CDR3 nucleotides: TGTGCCAGCAGTGAATCGCCTAGCGGGGATAGCTCCTACGAGCAGTACTTC. Residues: CASSESPSGDSSYEQYF.

About this clonotype itself: This may come from a read error, since a much larger clone is one base off. The CDR3 bases are TGTGCCCGCGAATCAGGGGGCAGTACTGAAGCTTTCTTT. It translates to CARESGGSTEAFF. The chain combines TRBV30 with TRBJ1-1; 8 bases agree with TRBD1. Trimming removed 8 bases from V and 5 bases from J; junction bases left unmatched: 10. The CDR3 has 13 amino acids. The germline gives CDR1 GTSNPN, CDR2 SVGIG (reference sequence). The variable domain in full, with the rest retrieved from reference TRBV30 and TRBJ1-1, is SQTIHQWPATLVQPVGSPLSLECTVEGTSNPNLYWYRQAAGRGLQLLFYSVGIGQISSEVPQNLSASRPQDRQFILSSKKLLLSDSGFYLCARESGGSTEAFFGQGTRLTVV.

This chain links TRBV18 with TRBJ1-3; D is ambiguous. Germline lookup yields CDR1 KGHSH and CDR2 LQKENI. The V end lost 6 bases, the J end lost 4 bases, and 13 bases lay between the germline ends. The CDR3 loop spans 14 amino acids. The CDR3 here is CASSMDGFGNTIYF. In DNA form, the CDR3 reads TGTGCCAGCTCCATGGACGGATTCGGAAACACCATATATTTT.

The chain carries TRBV3-1 and TRBJ2-7; D unresolved. The germline gives CDR1 LGHDT, CDR2 YNNKEL (reference sequence). With 6 bases removed from V and 6 bases from J, the gap between germline ends came to 9 bases. This CDR3 region has 11 residues. CDR3 region: CASRYGREQYF. In nucleotides, the CDR3 is TGTGCCAGCAGATACGGGCGCGAGCAGTACTTC.

Regarding this clonotype: This may stem from a read error, because a much larger clone lies one nucleotide away. The CDR3 spells CASSSFETDRYGYTF. The CDR3 DNA is TGTGCCAGCAGTAGTTTCGAGACAGACAGATATGGCTACACCTTC. The V and J genes are TRBV6-1 and TRBJ1-2; a possible D gene is TRBD1 (5 bases). This CDR3 contains 15 residues. The V gene's germline CDR1 is MNHNS and CDR2 SASEGT. V gave up 5 bases and J gave up 5 bases, with 18 bases separating them.

Only a few counts were recorded for this clonotype. This CDR3 reads CASTPQGSPLHF. CDR3 nucleotide sequence: TGTGCCAGCACCCCACAGGGTTCACCCCTCCACTTT. The gene calls are TRBV2 and TRBJ1-6, with D maybe TRBD1 (6 bases). Trimming removed 7 bases at V and 9 bases at J, with 10 bases between. The length of the CDR3 is 12 residues. Germline CDR1 reads SNHLY; CDR2 reads FYNNEI. Full variable domain (remainder filled in from reference TRBV2 and TRBJ1-6): EPEVTQTPSHQVTQMGQEVILRCVPISNHLYFYWYRQILGQKVEFLVSFYNNEISEKSEIFDDQFSVERPDGSNFTLKIRSTKLEDSAMYFCASTPQGSPLHFGNGTRLTVT.

This clonotype was counted a few times. The rearrangement uses TRBV4-1 and TRBJ2-5; TRBD2 might be the D (5 bases). The germline CDR1 and CDR2 sequences are MGHRA and YSYEKL. V lost 4 bases, J lost 4 bases, and 16 bases lay in between. The length of the CDR3 is 15 residues. The CDR3 DNA follows: TGCGCCAGCAGCCTCCCGACCCGTGGAGGAGAGACCCAGTACTTC. The encoded protein is CASSLPTRGGETQYF.

The chain combines TRBV28 with TRBJ2-4, with D uncertain. Per the germline V gene, CDR1 is MDHEN and CDR2 is SYDVKM. The CDR3 has 12 amino acids. Trimming removed 6 bases from V and 6 bases from J, with 9 bases in between. The CDR3 coding sequence is TGTGCCAGCAGCACATCGGTAAACATTCAGTACTTC. Translated, it gives CASSTSVNIQYF.

This clonotype was detected many times. The V and J genes are TRBV7-9 and TRBJ1-2, with D hard to call. This CDR3 comprises 13 residues. V dropped 8 bases and J dropped 3 bases, with 13 bases sitting between them. Germline V CDR1 and CDR2: SEHNR, FQNEAQ (reference sequence). This CDR3 is CASVLLGDYGYTF. CDR3 sequence (DNA): TGTGCCAGCGTCTTGCTAGGTGACTATGGCTACACCTTC.

This clonotype has more than one count but fewer than ten. This chain connects TRBV27 to TRBJ2-3, with D perhaps matching TRBD1 (6 bases). Germline CDR1 and CDR2: MNHEY and SMNVEV (reference sequence). V lost 4 bases and J lost 5, with 16 bases in between. The CDR3 length is 15 residues. CDR3 sequence reads: CASSWPGQGIDTQYF. DNA for the CDR3: TGTGCCAGCAGTTGGCCCGGCCAGGGGATAGATACGCAGTATTTT.

This clonotype has at least ten counts. J is TRBJ2-7 and V is TRBV5-1, with D perhaps matching TRBD1 or TRBD2 (6 bases each). Trimming stripped 0 bases from V and 5 bases from J, with 15 bases between. The CDR3 is 15 residues long. In germline, CDR1 is SGHRS, CDR2 YFSETQ. This CDR3 reads CASSLEWGATNEQYF. Here the CDR3 DNA reads TGCGCCAGCAGCTTGGAATGGGGGGCGACGAACGAGCAGTACTTC.

This clonotype is a singleton in its sample. The V gene is TRBV7-8, the J gene TRBJ1-6; 7 bases are shared with TRBD1. This CDR3 spans 15 amino acids. The germline V gene has CDR1 SGHVS and CDR2 FQNEAQ. V was pared by 7 bases and J by 7 bases, with 10 bases of the junction left unmatched. The CDR3 here is CASNIGGRRNSPLHF. The CDR3 DNA reads as TGTGCCAGCAACATAGGGGGCCGTCGGAATTCACCCCTCCACTTT.

This clonotype was seen many times. V is TRBV30 and J is TRBJ1-2; D might be TRBD1 (5 bases). Germline V gene data show CDR1 as GTSNPN and CDR2 as SVGIG (reference sequence). The V and J ends lost 4 bases and 4 bases respectively, with 13 bases between them. CDR3 size: 13 residues. DNA for the CDR3: TGTGCCTGGAACCGTATGGGGGTCTATGGCTACACCTTC. Its translation is CAWNRMGVYGYTF.

This clonotype was seen many times. J is TRBJ2-4 and V is TRBV6-1, with 9 bases identical to TRBD2. CDR3 length equals 16 residues. V was clipped by 5 bases and J by 0 bases; unmatched bases: 5. In germline, CDR1 is MNHNS, CDR2 SASEGT. CDR3: CASSPLAGRAKNIQYF. CDR3 nucleotides: TGTGCCAGCAGTCCCCTAGCGGGAAGAGCCAAAAACATTCAGTACTTC.

This chain joins TRBV6-2 or TRBV6-3 and TRBJ2-4; no definite D call. V lost 6 bases and J 8 bases, leaving 20 bases between the germline ends. The CDR3 sequence is 15 residues long. Germline V CDR1 and CDR2: MNHEY, SVGEGT. The CDR3 nucleotides are TGTGCCAGCAGCGCCGGCACTGACACTCTTGACATTCAGTACTTC. It yields the protein CASSAGTDTLDIQYF.